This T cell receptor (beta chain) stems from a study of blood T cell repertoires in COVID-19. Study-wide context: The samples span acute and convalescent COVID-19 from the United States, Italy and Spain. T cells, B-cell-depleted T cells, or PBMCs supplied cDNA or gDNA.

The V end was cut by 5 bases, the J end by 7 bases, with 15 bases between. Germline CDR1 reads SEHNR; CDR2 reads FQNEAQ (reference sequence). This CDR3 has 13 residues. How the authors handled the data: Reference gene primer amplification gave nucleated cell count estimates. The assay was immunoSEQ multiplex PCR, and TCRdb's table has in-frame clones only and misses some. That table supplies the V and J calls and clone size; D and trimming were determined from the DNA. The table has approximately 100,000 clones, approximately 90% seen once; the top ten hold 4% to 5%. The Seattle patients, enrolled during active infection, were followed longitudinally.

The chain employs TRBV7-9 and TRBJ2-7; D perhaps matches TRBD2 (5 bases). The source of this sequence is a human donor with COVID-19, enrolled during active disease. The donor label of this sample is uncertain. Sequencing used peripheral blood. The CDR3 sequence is CASSLRGSEEQYF. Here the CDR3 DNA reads TGTGCCAGCAGCCTCCGGGGAAGTGAGGAGCAGTACTTC.